The 18 T cell receptor beta chains below were found in one sample sequenced in a study of blood T cell repertoires in COVID-19. The table came from immunoSEQ multiplex PCR; TCRdb's copy has only in-frame clones and leaves some out. The sample carries 200,000 to 250,000 clones, around four fifths recorded once. The sample consisted of peripheral blood. The receptors stem from a man over 45 with acute or convalescent COVID-19.

CDR3 nucleotides: TGCGCCAGCAGCTGGGGACTAGCGGGGGGGGACGCAAGAGATACGCAGTATTTT. This encodes CASSWGLAGGDARDTQYF. This chain connects TRBV10-2 to TRBJ2-3; 16 positions agree with TRBD2. J gave up 5 bases and V 6 bases, and 11 bases lay outside the gene matches. The CDR3 totals 18 residues. CDR1 WSHSY and CDR2 SAAADI come from the germline V gene.

The V and J genes are TRBV10-3 and TRBJ2-2; D may be TRBD2 (7 bases). Per germline, CDR1 ENHRY and CDR2 SYGVKD. CDR3 length: 17 residues. The V gene lost 1 base and the J gene lost 2 bases, with 14 bases spanning the gap. This chain's CDR3 is CAISEWGGHSNTGELFF. The CDR3 coding sequence is TGTGCCATCAGTGAGTGGGGGGGACACTCTAACACCGGGGAGCTGTTTTTT.

The CDR3 here is CASIVEGTSNQPQHF. As DNA, the CDR3 is TGTGCCAGCATCGTGGAGGGAACAAGCAATCAGCCCCAGCATTTT. The V gene is TRBV6-5, the J gene TRBJ1-5; D is unclear. Germline values: CDR1 MNHEY, CDR2 SVGAGI. Trimming shortened V by 7 bases and J by 1 base, and 14 bases separated the two germline ends. The CDR3 consists of 15 residues.

A note on this clone: One base away lies a much larger clone, so this may be a sequencing read error. The chain employs TRBV7-8 and TRBJ1-1; D is perhaps TRBD1 (5 bases). This CDR3 spans 12 amino acids. V was clipped by 6 bases and J by 1 base, with 6 bases between them. Germline V gene lookup returns CDR1 SGHVS and CDR2 FQNEAQ. CDR3 amino acids: CASSQGNTEAFF. The CDR3 DNA is TGTGCCAGCAGTCAGGGGAACACTGAAGCTTTCTTT.

The J gene is TRBJ2-7, the V gene TRBV19, with 7 bases that match TRBD1. There are 11 residues in the CDR3. Germline-derived CDR1 and CDR2 are LNHDA and SQIVND (reference sequence). V lost 11 bases, J lost 4 bases, and 5 bases stayed unmatched. The CDR3 spells CAAGTAYEQYF. CDR3 nucleotides: TGTGCCGCCGGGACAGCTTACGAGCAGTACTTC.

This chain uses TRBV14 with TRBJ1-6; tentatively, D is TRBD1 (6 bases). The V and J ends lost 1 base and 9 bases respectively, with 13 bases between them. Germline CDR1 is SGHDN and CDR2 is FVKESK. The CDR3 sequence is 15 residues long. The CDR3 here is CASSQVQGGGSPLHF. CDR3 DNA: TGTGCCAGCAGCCAAGTGCAGGGAGGGGGTTCACCCCTCCACTTT. The complete variable domain, with remaining parts taken from reference TRBV14 and TRBJ1-6, reads EAGVTQFPSHSVIEKGQTVTLRCDPISGHDNLYWYRRVMGKEIKFLLHFVKESKQDESGMPNNRFLAERTGGTYSTLKVQPAELEDSGVYFCASSQVQGGGSPLHFGNGTRLTVT.

This chain connects TRBV20-1 to TRBJ2-2; D remains unclear. The CDR3 is 13 amino acids. Trimming took 3 bases from V and 10 from J, leaving 15 bases between them. From germline, CDR1 is DFQATT and CDR2 SNEGSKA (reference sequence). The DNA for the CDR3 is TGCAGTGCTAGTCCCCCTATAGCTAAGGAGCTGTTTTTT. This codes for CSASPPIAKELFF.

The chain joins TRBV10-1 to TRBJ1-5; 10 positions agree with TRBD1. Unmatched junction bases numbered 24, after V lost 8 bases and J lost 2 bases. Germline CDR1 reads WNHNN; CDR2 reads SYGVQD (reference sequence). The CDR3 contains 21 residues. CDR3 nucleotide sequence: TGCGCCAGCGGCCGGGACAGGGGTAACAAACTTCGTGGGTCGTGCAATCAGCCCCAGCATTTT. It encodes CASGRDRGNKLRGSCNQPQHF.

The chain has TRBV5-1 and TRBJ1-6; a possible D gene is TRBD1 (6 bases). CDR3 size: 14 residues. The ends were cut back, 0 bases at V and 10 bases at J, with 11 bases in the middle. Germline V lookup: CDR1 SGHRS, CDR2 YFSETQ. CDR3 protein: CASSLGRGISPLHF. The CDR3 bases are TGCGCCAGCAGCTTGGGCAGGGGTATCTCACCCCTCCACTTT.

The chain uses TRBV19 and TRBJ2-1, with a tentative D call TRBD1 (5 bases). The CDR3 is 14 amino acids. The ends were cut back, 4 bases at V and 1 base at J, with 8 bases in the middle. Germline CDR1 reads LNHDA; CDR2 reads SQIVND (reference sequence). This CDR3 reads CASSTTVSYNEQFF. The CDR3 DNA reads as TGTGCCAGTAGTACGACAGTGTCCTACAATGAGCAGTTCTTC. The whole variable domain, remainder taken from reference TRBV19 and TRBJ2-1, is DGGITQSPKYLFRKEGQNVTLSCEQNLNHDAMYWYRQDPGQGLRLIYYSQIVNDFQKGDIAEGYSVSREKKESFPLTVTSAQKNPTAFYLCASSTTVSYNEQFFGPGTRLTVL.

This clone has only one observation. The chain joins TRBV9 to TRBJ1-1; D might be TRBD1 (5 bases). The V end lost 3 bases, the J end lost 8 bases, and 14 bases lay between the germline ends. Germline V gives CDR1 SGDLS, CDR2 YYNGEE. The CDR3 extends over 13 amino acids. CDR3: CASSEGNGGEAFF. As DNA, the CDR3 is TGTGCCAGCAGCGAGGGTAATGGGGGGGAAGCTTTCTTT. Full variable domain (rest looked up from reference TRBV9 and TRBJ1-1): DSGVTQTPKHLITATGQRVTLRCSPRSGDLSVYWYQQSLDQGLQFLIQYYNGEERAKGNILERFSAQQFPDLHSELNLSSLELGDSALYFCASSEGNGGEAFFGQGTRLTVV.

This chain connects TRBV3-1 (or the pseudogene TRBV3-2) to TRBJ2-7; the D gene is possibly TRBD1 (6 bases). The germline V gene encodes CDR1 LGHDT and CDR2 YNNKEL (reference sequence). V was pared by 3 bases and J by 0 bases, with 15 bases between. The CDR3 runs 16 residues. CDR3 DNA: TGTGCCAGCAGCCAGGGGTCCGGGACATCCTCCTACGAGCAGTACTTC. Translating it yields CASSQGSGTSSYEQYF.

This chain links TRBV5-1 with TRBJ2-3; 10 positions agree with TRBD1. Germline loops: CDR1 SGHRS, CDR2 YFSETQ. The trim removed 3 bases at V and 4 bases at J, leaving 11 bases unmatched. This CDR3 comprises 17 residues. This CDR3 is CASSSEGTGAGSDTQYF. The DNA of the CDR3 is TGCGCCAGCAGCTCCGAGGGGACAGGGGCAGGGTCAGATACGCAGTATTTT.

This chain joins TRBV25-1 and TRBJ2-7, with D possibly being TRBD2 (7 bases). This CDR3 is built from 15 residues. V was trimmed by 4 bases and J by 2 bases, leaving 15 bases between them. Looked up from germline, CDR1 is MGHDK and CDR2 is SYGVNS. CDR3 loop: CASSVGGGQTYEQYF. The CDR3 DNA is TGTGCCAGCAGTGTGGGAGGGGGACAAACCTACGAGCAGTACTTC.

The chain carries TRBV30 and TRBJ1-5; tentatively, D is TRBD1 (6 bases). The CDR3 has 14 amino acids. Trimming removed 2 bases from V and 4 bases from J, with 12 bases in between. CDR1 and CDR2 from the germline V gene are GTSNPN and SVGIG (reference sequence). This chain's CDR3 is CAWSRGSLNQPQHF. The CDR3, as DNA: TGTGCCTGGAGTAGGGGGTCTCTTAATCAGCCCCAGCATTTT.

Notes on this clone: At one boundary the junction diverges from the germline segment, which might be a read error. The J gene is TRBJ2-1, the V gene TRBV5-1; 9 positions match TRBD2. There are 14 residues in the CDR3. Germline values: CDR1 SGHRS, CDR2 YFSETQ. CDR3 residues: CASSLNVGGRAWIF. The CDR3 DNA follows: TGCGCCAGCAGCTTGAACGTCGGCGGGAGGGCGTGGATCTTC.

The V gene is TRBV5-4, the J gene TRBJ1-2, with 8 nucleotides matching TRBD1. CDR1 is SGHNT and CDR2 is YYREEE in the germline V gene (reference sequence). J was trimmed by 6 bases and V by 0 bases; bases with no gene match: 4. CDR3 length: 14 residues. CDR3: CASSLDRGFHGYTF. Here the CDR3 DNA reads TGTGCCAGCAGCTTGGACAGGGGGTTTCATGGCTACACCTTC. Variable domain in full (rest from reference TRBV5-4 and TRBJ1-2): ETGVTQSPTHLIKTRGQQVTLRCSSQSGHNTVSWYQQALGQGPQFIFQYYREEENGRGNFPPRFSGLQFPNYSSELNVNALELDDSALYLCASSLDRGFHGYTFGSGTRLTVV.

The chain links TRBV15 to TRBJ1-1; no reliable D call. The CDR3 is 12 residues long. From germline, CDR1 is LNHNV and CDR2 YYDKDF (reference sequence). V was cut by 3 bases and J by 6 bases, with 8 bases left in between. The chain's CDR3 is CATSSGRPEAFF. CDR3 bases: TGTGCCACCAGCAGCGGGAGGCCTGAAGCTTTCTTT. The variable domain in full, completed from reference TRBV15 and TRBJ1-1, reads DAMVIQNPRYQVTQFGKPVTLSCSQTLNHNVMYWYQQKSSQAPKLLFHYYDKDFNNEADTPDNFQSRRPNTSFCFLDIRSPGLGDTAMYLCATSSGRPEAFFGQGTRLTVV.